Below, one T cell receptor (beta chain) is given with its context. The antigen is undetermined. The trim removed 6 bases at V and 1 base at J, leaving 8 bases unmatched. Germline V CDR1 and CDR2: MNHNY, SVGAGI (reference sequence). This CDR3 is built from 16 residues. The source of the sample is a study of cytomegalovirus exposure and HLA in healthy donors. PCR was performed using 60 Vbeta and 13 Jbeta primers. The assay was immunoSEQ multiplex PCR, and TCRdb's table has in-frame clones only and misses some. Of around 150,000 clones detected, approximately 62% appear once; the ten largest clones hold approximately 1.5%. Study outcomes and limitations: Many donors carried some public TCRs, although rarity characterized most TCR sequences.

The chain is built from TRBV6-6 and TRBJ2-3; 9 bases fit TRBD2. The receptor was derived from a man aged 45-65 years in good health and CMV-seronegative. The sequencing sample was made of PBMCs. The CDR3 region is CASSRIAGAGTDTQYF. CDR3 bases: TGTGCCAGCAGCCGTATAGCGGGGGCAGGCACAGATACGCAGTATTTT.